These 12 T cell receptor beta chains share one sample of origin, sequenced in a study of blood T cell repertoires in COVID-19. Clones were read by immunoSEQ multiplex PCR, and TCRdb kept only the in-frame ones, dropping some. The sample lists around 150,000 clones; 84% were seen once. Sequencing used peripheral blood. The receptors stem from a man in his 70s with acute or convalescent COVID-19.

V usage is TRBV7-9 and J usage is TRBJ2-3; TRBD2 matches at 7 bases. V lost 4 bases and J lost 3; bases outside the gene matches: 10. The germline V gene encodes CDR1 SEHNR and CDR2 FQNEAQ (reference sequence). CDR3 length: 16 residues. CDR3 DNA: TGTGCCAGCAGCTCCCTGGGGGGGGTAGAGACAGATACGCAGTATTTT. This encodes CASSSLGGVETDTQYF.

This clone has only a few counts. The CDR3 bases are TGTGCCAGCAACCCCCGACAGGGCGGCGAAAAACTGTTTTTT. Protein product: CASNPRQGGEKLFF. The V gene is TRBV6-5, the J gene TRBJ1-4, with 7 bases matching TRBD1. The V segment lost 7 bases and the J segment 8 bases; nucleotides outside the gene matches: 10. CDR3 size: 14 residues. Germline CDR1 and CDR2: MNHEY and SVGAGI.

The V call is TRBV6-6, the J call TRBJ2-2; 9 bases map to TRBD2. J was trimmed by 5 bases and V by 5 bases; bases with no gene match: 12. Germline V CDR1 and CDR2: MNHNY, SVGAGI (reference sequence). The CDR3 runs to 17 residues. The CDR3 DNA reads as TGTGCCAGCAGTCCGGGAGCGGGAGGCCCGAGGACCGGGGAGCTGTTTTTT. Translated: CASSPGAGGPRTGELFF.

The chain couples TRBV2 to TRBJ1-2; 9 bases are a match to TRBD1. Germline V gene lookup returns CDR1 SNHLY and CDR2 FYNNEI. V lost 5 bases and J lost 5; bases outside the gene matches: 3. This CDR3 has 13 residues. CDR3 protein: CASSQGQGYGYTF. As DNA, the CDR3 is TGTGCCAGCAGTCAGGGACAGGGATATGGCTACACCTTC.

J is TRBJ1-5 and V is TRBV2, with D hard to call. The CDR3 contains 15 residues. The V end lost 4 bases, the J end lost 0 bases, and 10 bases lay between the germline ends. Germline V CDR1 and CDR2: SNHLY, FYNNEI. CDR3 DNA sequence: TGTGCCAGCAGTGTCCGGGTTAATAGCAATCAGCCCCAGCATTTT. It translates to CASSVRVNSNQPQHF.

The chain has TRBV19 and TRBJ1-3, with 9 bases matching TRBD1. The CDR3 extends over 16 amino acids. J was trimmed by 2 bases and V by 7 bases; bases with no gene match: 9. The germline gives CDR1 LNHDA, CDR2 SQIVND (reference sequence). CDR3 nucleotides: TGTGCCAGTACGGGGGACAGGGAAGTCACTGGAAACACCATATATTTT. This sequence encodes CASTGDREVTGNTIYF.

In its sample, this clone was seen once. This sequence joins TRBV19 and TRBJ1-3; no reliable D call. The germline CDR1 and CDR2 sequences are LNHDA and SQIVND (reference sequence). This CDR3 is built from 14 residues. V dropped 5 bases and J dropped 3 bases, with 11 bases sitting between them. The DNA of the CDR3 is TGTGCCAGTAGTCCACTAGGCCTTGGAAACACCATATATTTT. This gives the protein CASSPLGLGNTIYF. Full variable domain (missing parts from reference TRBV19 and TRBJ1-3): DGGITQSPKYLFRKEGQNVTLSCEQNLNHDAMYWYRQDPGQGLRLIYYSQIVNDFQKGDIAEGYSVSREKKESFPLTVTSAQKNPTAFYLCASSPLGLGNTIYFGEGSWLTVV.

For the CDR3, the DNA is TGCGCCAGCAGCCTGGGGAGTGGGGCGGCAGATACGCAGTATTTT. Protein sequence: CASSLGSGAADTQYF. The chain links TRBV5-1 to TRBJ2-3; perhaps D is TRBD1 or TRBD2 (5 bases each). Germline-derived CDR1 and CDR2 are SGHRS and YFSETQ. Trimming took off 4 bases at V and 4 bases at J, with 16 bases between the two ends. CDR3 length: 15 residues.

This clone appeared a few times. The genes are TRBV10-3 and TRBJ1-1; 7 positions match TRBD1. Germline assignment: CDR1 ENHRY and CDR2 SYGVKD. J gave up 0 bases and V 5 bases, and 15 bases lay outside the gene matches. CDR3 size: 18 residues. Here the CDR3 reads CAISQLAITGQLNTEAFF. The CDR3 nucleotides read TGTGCCATCAGTCAACTGGCCATTACGGGACAGCTGAACACTGAAGCTTTCTTT.

This chain connects TRBV19 to TRBJ1-5; TRBD1 matches 7 bases. The CDR3 has 14 amino acids. Germline CDR1 LNHDA, CDR2 SQIVND (reference sequence). V gave up 3 bases and J gave up 5 bases; unmatched junction bases: 4. The CDR3 coding sequence is TGTGCCAGTAGTATCAACAGGGGCCATCAGCCCCAGCATTTT. Its protein product is CASSINRGHQPQHF.

This clone was seen only once. The chain employs TRBV19 and TRBJ2-2; 8 nucleotides match TRBD1. Germline V gene lookup returns CDR1 LNHDA and CDR2 SQIVND (reference sequence). Trimming cost V 5 bases and J 0 bases; bases outside gene matches: 5. The CDR3 extends over 16 amino acids. CDR3 region: CASSAPTGANTGELFF. The CDR3 DNA is TGTGCCAGTAGTGCCCCGACAGGGGCGAACACCGGGGAGCTGTTTTTT. The full variable domain, with the rest looked up from reference TRBV19 and TRBJ2-2, is DGGITQSPKYLFRKEGQNVTLSCEQNLNHDAMYWYRQDPGQGLRLIYYSQIVNDFQKGDIAEGYSVSREKKESFPLTVTSAQKNPTAFYLCASSAPTGANTGELFFGEGSRLTVL.

This clone has just one count. This chain links TRBV9 with TRBJ2-7; the D is unclear. Germline lookup yields CDR1 SGDLS and CDR2 YYNGEE. The CDR3 is made up of 12 amino acids. V lost 2 bases and J 6 bases, leaving 9 bases between the germline ends. The CDR3 nucleotides read TGTGCCAGCAGCGTCCTCAACGGCGAGCAGTACTTC. Amino acids: CASSVLNGEQYF.